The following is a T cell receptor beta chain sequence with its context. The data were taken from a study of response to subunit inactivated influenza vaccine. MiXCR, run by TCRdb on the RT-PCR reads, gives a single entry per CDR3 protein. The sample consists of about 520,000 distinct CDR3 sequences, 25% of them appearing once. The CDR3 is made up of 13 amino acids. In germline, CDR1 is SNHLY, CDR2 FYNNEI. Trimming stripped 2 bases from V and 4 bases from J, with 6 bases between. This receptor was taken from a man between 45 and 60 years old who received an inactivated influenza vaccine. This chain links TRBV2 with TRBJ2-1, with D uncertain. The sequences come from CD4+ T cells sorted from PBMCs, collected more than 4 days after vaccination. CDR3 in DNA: TGTGCCAGCAGTGAATCTGGGTACAATGAGCAGTTCTTC. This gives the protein CASSESGYNEQFF.